Each of the 28 T cell receptor beta chains below was sequenced from the same sample in a study of T cells expressing NK-cell markers. For each CDR3 protein, TCRdb gives one entry from its re-call of the 5' RACE reads, without DNA. The repertoire table contains about 260,000 distinct CDR3 sequences. The sample comprised blood T cells: a sorted CD56 or NKG2C T cell subset, CD4+ or CD8+ T cells, or bulk PBMC T cells (not recorded which). The receptors were gathered from a man younger than 35 in good health.

This rearrangement joins TRBV7-8 to TRBJ2-2; as DNA is missing, the TRBD1 call by TCRdb cannot be tested. CDR1 is SGHVS, CDR2 FQNEAQ, per germline. CDR3 length equals 16 residues. This CDR3 reads CASSLAAGTTTGELFF.

The chain is built from TRBV12-3 or TRBV12-4 and TRBJ2-3. The CDR3 spans 12 residues. CDR3 region: CASSHGPDTQYF.

The rearrangement links TRBV7-2 to TRBJ2-1; checking the TCRdb D call of TRBD1 is not possible without DNA. Germline CDR1 SGHTA, CDR2 FQGNSA. The CDR3 has 13 amino acids. The CDR3 is CASSSLDRNEQFF.

V is TRBV24-1 and J is TRBJ2-3; with no DNA, the TCRdb D assignment of TRBD1 cannot be verified. This CDR3 is built from 16 residues. CDR1 KGHDR and CDR2 SFDVKD come from the germline V gene. The CDR3 loop reads CATSPYPSLGTDTQYF.

This sequence joins TRBV9 and TRBJ2-1; TCRdb's D call of TRBD2 is untestable without DNA. Germline values: CDR1 SGDLS, CDR2 YYNGEE. The CDR3 sequence is 13 residues long. The CDR3 here is CASSVQTRDEQFF.

V gene TRBV20-1 combines with J gene TRBJ2-1; TCRdb gives TRBD2 as the D gene, but with no DNA this cannot be confirmed. The CDR3 length is 13 residues. CDR1 and CDR2 from the germline V gene are DFQATT and SNEGSKA (reference sequence). The CDR3 region is CSAEYWEYNEQFF.

The chain joins TRBV29-1 to TRBJ2-3; checking the TCRdb D call of TRBD2 is not possible without DNA. The length of the CDR3 is 15 residues. Germline CDR1 and CDR2: SQVTM and ANQGSEA. CDR3 region: CSASRGSSSTDTQYF.

The V and J genes are TRBV12-3 or TRBV12-4 and TRBJ2-1; the TRBD2 assignment by TCRdb is unverifiable without DNA. The CDR3 contains 15 residues. This CDR3 reads CASSPPLAEGNEQFF.

This chain uses TRBV5-1 with TRBJ1-2. Germline CDR1 SGHRS, CDR2 YFSETQ. The CDR3 length is 15 residues. CDR3 amino acids: CASSLRPIANYGYTF.

This sequence joins TRBV5-1 and TRBJ1-1; TCRdb's D call, TRBD1, is unchecked because there is no DNA. Germline-derived CDR1 and CDR2 are SGHRS and YFSETQ. CDR3 length: 15 residues. The CDR3 region is CASSLGTGGRTEAFF.

The CDR3 region is CASSAPGPKFNNEQFF. The J gene is TRBJ2-1, the V gene TRBV5-5; TCRdb outputs TRBD1, but without DNA this stays unchecked. Looked up from germline, CDR1 is SGHKS and CDR2 is YYEKEE (reference sequence). The CDR3 has 16 amino acids.

The gene calls are TRBV29-1 and TRBJ1-2. CDR3 length: 12 amino acids. Germline lookup yields CDR1 SQVTM and CDR2 ANQGSEA. The CDR3: CSVSDMNYGYTF.

This sequence joins TRBV9 and TRBJ2-5. This CDR3 comprises 14 residues. Germline V gene data show CDR1 as SGDLS and CDR2 as YYNGEE. The CDR3 loop is CASSVAGYQETQYF.

The chain has TRBV12-3 or TRBV12-4 and TRBJ1-2; the TCRdb call, TRBD1, lacks DNA for checking. The CDR3 spans 12 residues. CDR3 loop: CASGRGLHGYTF.

The chain joins TRBV10-3 to TRBJ2-7; without DNA, the TCRdb call of TRBD2 cannot be checked. The CDR3 loop spans 15 amino acids. Germline V lookup: CDR1 ENHRY, CDR2 SYGVKD. CDR3 loop: CAILDRAGGSYEQYF.

CDR3: CASLSLADNEQFF. The chain is built from TRBV5-1 and TRBJ2-1; without DNA, the TCRdb call of TRBD2 cannot be checked. Germline V gives CDR1 SGHRS, CDR2 YFSETQ. The length of the CDR3 is 13 residues.

The chain employs TRBV5-1 and TRBJ2-7. CDR1 is SGHRS and CDR2 is YFSETQ in the germline V gene. The CDR3 runs 13 residues. CDR3 loop: CASFETYDSEQYF.

The gene calls are TRBV6-6 and TRBJ1-1. The CDR3 runs 12 residues. Germline V gene sequence: CDR1 MNHNY, CDR2 SVGAGI (reference sequence). CDR3 region: CASSLALEKAFF.

This rearrangement joins TRBV12-3 or TRBV12-4 to TRBJ2-7; there is no DNA to check the TCRdb D call of TRBD2. The CDR3 contains 14 residues. Here the CDR3 reads CASSLGAKAYEQYF.

The rearrangement links TRBV5-1 to TRBJ2-7; as DNA is missing, the TRBD2 call by TCRdb cannot be tested. This CDR3 is 11 amino acids long. Looked up from germline, CDR1 is SGHRS and CDR2 is YFSETQ. The CDR3: CASKADHEQYF.

The rearrangement uses TRBV5-1 and TRBJ2-1; TCRdb proposes TRBD2, but this gene call is untestable without DNA. The germline V gene encodes CDR1 SGHRS and CDR2 YFSETQ. The CDR3 extends over 15 amino acids. The CDR3 protein is CASSPRRTSFIEQFF.

The chain links TRBV10-3 to TRBJ2-7; TCRdb calls TRBD1, which cannot be checked without DNA. The CDR3 runs 14 residues. Germline V gene sequence: CDR1 ENHRY, CDR2 SYGVKD. The CDR3 loop reads CATTGTGSAYEQYF.

The chain has TRBV5-5 and TRBJ1-2; TCRdb lists TRBD1, though no DNA is available to test this call. CDR1 is SGHKS and CDR2 is YYEKEE in the germline V gene (reference sequence). This CDR3 contains 13 residues. The CDR3 loop is CASSFLQGYGYTF.

The V call is TRBV10-3, the J call TRBJ2-1; the D call of TRBD2 rests on TCRdb alone, since no DNA is present to check it. The germline V gene has CDR1 ENHRY and CDR2 SYGVKD. The CDR3 totals 17 residues. The CDR3 loop is CAISGSPTSGNYNEQFF.

The chain combines TRBV7-2 with TRBJ2-1; TCRdb's assignment of TRBD1 cannot be checked, as there is no DNA. The germline V gene encodes CDR1 SGHTA and CDR2 FQGNSA. The CDR3 is 16 amino acids. The CDR3 reads CASSLAKKTGHNEQFF.

The V and J genes are TRBV12-3 or TRBV12-4 and TRBJ1-2; TCRdb's assignment of TRBD1 cannot be checked, as there is no DNA. This CDR3 region has 12 residues. CDR3 protein: CASSTGLRGYTF.

The J gene is TRBJ1-5, the V gene TRBV21-1; TCRdb selects TRBD1, and the lack of DNA leaves this call unchecked. TRBV21-1 is a known pseudogene. CDR3 length: 18 amino acids. The CDR3 region is CASSKKGTGSACNQPQHF.

The chain has TRBV29-1 and TRBJ1-6. Germline V gene sequence: CDR1 SQVTM, CDR2 ANQGSEA. The CDR3 spans 13 residues. The chain's CDR3 is CSVRKGVSSPLHF. The full variable domain, its missing parts supplied by reference TRBV29-1 and TRBJ1-6, is SAVISQKPSRDICQRGTSLTIQCQVDSQVTMMFWYRQQPGQSLTLIATANQGSEATYESGFVIDKFPISRPNLTFSTLTVSNMSPEDSSIYLCSVRKGVSSPLHFGNGTRLTVT.